This T cell receptor (beta chain) emerged from a study of post-analysis software for immune sequencing data. As for this clonotype: The antigen is undetermined.

Study findings and constraints: Clustering by F measure revealed strong co-clustering among samples prepared together in one batch.

Sequencing libraries made from TCR beta cDNA carried unique molecular identifiers. One entry per CDR3 protein, called by TCRdb with MiXCR from the PCR reads. The sample carries hundreds of thousands of distinct CDR3 sequences, approximately 59% recorded once. Sequenced material: blood. The source of this sequence is a girl aged 2 to 9 with multiple sclerosis.

The CDR3 nucleotides read TGCAGCGTTGATGTGGGGCTTACCTACAATGAGCAGTTCTTC. Translating it yields CSVDVGLTYNEQFF. The chain has TRBV29-1 and TRBJ2-1; D perhaps matches TRBD1 (5 bases). The CDR3 runs 14 residues. With 3 bases removed from V and 2 bases from J, the gap between germline ends came to 11 bases. Germline CDR1 reads SQVTM; CDR2 reads ANQGSEA.